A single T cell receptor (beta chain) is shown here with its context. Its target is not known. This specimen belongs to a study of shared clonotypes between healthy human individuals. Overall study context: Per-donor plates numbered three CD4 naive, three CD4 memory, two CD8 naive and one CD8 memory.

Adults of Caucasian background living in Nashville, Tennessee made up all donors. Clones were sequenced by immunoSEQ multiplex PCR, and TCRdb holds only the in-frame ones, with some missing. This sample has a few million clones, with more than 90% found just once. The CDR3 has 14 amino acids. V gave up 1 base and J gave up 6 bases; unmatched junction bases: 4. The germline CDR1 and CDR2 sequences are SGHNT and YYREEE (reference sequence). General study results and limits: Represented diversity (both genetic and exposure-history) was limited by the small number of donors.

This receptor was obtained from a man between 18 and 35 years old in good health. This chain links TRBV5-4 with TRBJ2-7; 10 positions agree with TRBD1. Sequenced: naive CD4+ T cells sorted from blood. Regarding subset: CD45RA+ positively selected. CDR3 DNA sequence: TGTGCCAGCAGCTTGTCGGGACAGGGGAGCGAGCAGTACTTC. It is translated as CASSLSGQGSEQYF.